This T cell receptor (beta chain) derives from a study of Graves' ophthalmopathy and Graves' hyperthyroidism. As for the study in general: Absence of ophthalmopathy within 18 months of follow-up defined stable hyperthyroidism.

This clonotype has at least ten counts. The target antigen is unknown. Beta-chain TCR CDR3 regions were amplified from RNA transcripts. The authors performed first-round RT-PCR with HTBI primers and then a second-round multiplex PCR. TCRdb called the multiplex PCR reads again in MiXCR, with one record for every CDR3 protein. There are a few hundred thousand distinct CDR3 sequences in the sample; roughly 39% occur only once, and approximately 4.1% lies in the top ten. Patients were excluded if they had other autoimmune diseases or uncontrolled infections, and likewise if pregnancy or lactation applied. Study results and limitations: In predicting ophthalmopathy progression, the model reached about 71% sensitivity and 72% to 85% specificity. Clonotypes were expanded in thyroid at above 0.001 frequency, and most also appeared in blood.

Trimming took off 3 bases at V and 7 bases at J, with 15 bases between the two ends. The CDR3 loop spans 14 amino acids. The source is an adult man with Graves' hyperthyroidism. The chain recombines TRBV12-3 or TRBV12-4 with TRBJ1-2, with D maybe TRBD1 (5 bases). The specimen was peripheral blood or thyroid tissue (not recorded which). CDR3 in DNA: TGTGCCAGCAGTTTTTCGGGGGTTATCCGTGGCTACACCTTC. This encodes CASSFSGVIRGYTF.